Each of the 4 T cell receptor beta chains below was sequenced from the same sample in a study of blood T cell repertoires in COVID-19. Sequenced by immunoSEQ multiplex PCR; TCRdb stores in-frame clones only, minus some. This sample has roughly 230,000 clones, with approximately 83% found just once. The sequenced sample was peripheral blood. These receptors were collected from a man in his forties with acute or convalescent COVID-19.

V usage is TRBV18 and J usage is TRBJ2-1, with a tentative D call TRBD1 (6 bases). Germline CDR1 reads KGHSH; CDR2 reads LQKENI. The length of the CDR3 is 13 residues. V lost 5 bases and J 6 bases, leaving 11 bases between the germline ends. The CDR3 sequence: CASSFGTFNEQFF. The CDR3 DNA reads TGTGCCAGCTCATTCGGGACATTCAATGAGCAGTTCTTC.

J is TRBJ2-7 and V is TRBV7-2; possibly TRBD2 for D (6 bases). CDR3 length: 18 residues. Between the trimmed V and J ends, which lost 1 base and 5 bases, there was a span of 24 bases. Germline assignment: CDR1 SGHTA and CDR2 FQGNSA. The CDR3 sequence is CASSLGRAEGPRKDEQYF. The CDR3 nucleotides read TGTGCCAGCAGCTTAGGCCGAGCGGAGGGACCAAGGAAGGACGAGCAGTACTTC.

The count of this clone is one. The chain links TRBV9 to TRBJ1-2, with TRBD1 as a possible D gene (6 bases). The CDR3 sequence is 16 residues long. Between the trimmed V and J ends, which lost 3 bases and 10 bases, there was a span of 25 bases. Germline lookup yields CDR1 SGDLS and CDR2 YYNGEE. The CDR3: CASSARREGGLRPYTF. DNA for the CDR3: TGTGCCAGCAGCGCCCGCAGGGAAGGGGGTTTAAGGCCCTACACCTTC.

In DNA, the CDR3 is TGTGCCAGCAGCCCACCGGAGTATGAAAAACTGTTTTTT. Translated: CASSPPEYEKLFF. This chain links TRBV12-3 or TRBV12-4 with TRBJ1-4; D remains ambiguous. This CDR3 spans 13 amino acids. Trimming took off 6 bases at V and 6 bases at J, with 11 bases between the two ends.